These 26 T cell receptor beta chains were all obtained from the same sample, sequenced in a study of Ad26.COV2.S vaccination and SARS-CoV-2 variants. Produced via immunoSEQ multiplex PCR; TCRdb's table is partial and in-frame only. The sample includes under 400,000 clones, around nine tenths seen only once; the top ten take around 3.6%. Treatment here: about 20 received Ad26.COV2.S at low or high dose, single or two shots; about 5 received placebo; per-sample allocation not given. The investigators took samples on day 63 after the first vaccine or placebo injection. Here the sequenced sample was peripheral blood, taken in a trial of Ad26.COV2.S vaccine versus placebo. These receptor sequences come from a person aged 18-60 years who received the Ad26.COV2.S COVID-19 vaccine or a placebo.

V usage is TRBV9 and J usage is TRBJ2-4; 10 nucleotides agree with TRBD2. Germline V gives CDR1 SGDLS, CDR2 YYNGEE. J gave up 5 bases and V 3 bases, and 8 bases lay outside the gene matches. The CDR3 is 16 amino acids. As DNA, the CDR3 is TGTGCCAGCAGCGGAAGCGGGGGGGCCGGCGAAAACATTCAGTACTTC. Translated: CASSGSGGAGENIQYF.

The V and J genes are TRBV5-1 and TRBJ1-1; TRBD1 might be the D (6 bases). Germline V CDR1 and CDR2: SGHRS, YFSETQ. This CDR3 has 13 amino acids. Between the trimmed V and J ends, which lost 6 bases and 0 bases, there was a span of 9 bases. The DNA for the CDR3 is TGCGCCAGCACACAGGGTGTGAACACTGAAGCTTTCTTT. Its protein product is CASTQGVNTEAFF.

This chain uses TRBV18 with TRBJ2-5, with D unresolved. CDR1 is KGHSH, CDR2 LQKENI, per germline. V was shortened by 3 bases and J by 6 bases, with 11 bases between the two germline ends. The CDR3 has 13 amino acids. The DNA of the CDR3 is TGTGCCAGCTCACCCTCGCCCCTCAAGACCCAGTACTTC. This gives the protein CASSPSPLKTQYF.

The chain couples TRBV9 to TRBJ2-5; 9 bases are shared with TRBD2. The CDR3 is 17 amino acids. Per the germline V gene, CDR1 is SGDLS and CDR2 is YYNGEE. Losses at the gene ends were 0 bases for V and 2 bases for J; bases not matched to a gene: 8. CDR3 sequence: CASSVGASGATQETQYF. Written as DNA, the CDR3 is TGTGCCAGCAGCGTAGGCGCTAGCGGGGCTACGCAAGAGACCCAGTACTTC. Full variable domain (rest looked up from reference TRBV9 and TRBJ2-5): DSGVTQTPKHLITATGQRVTLRCSPRSGDLSVYWYQQSLDQGLQFLIQYYNGEERAKGNILERFSAQQFPDLHSELNLSSLELGDSALYFCASSVGASGATQETQYFGPGTRLLVL.

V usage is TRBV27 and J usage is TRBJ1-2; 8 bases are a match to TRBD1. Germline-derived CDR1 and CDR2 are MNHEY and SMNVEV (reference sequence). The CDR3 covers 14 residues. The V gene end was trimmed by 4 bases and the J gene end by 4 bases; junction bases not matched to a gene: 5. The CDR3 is CASSSRTGSYGYTF. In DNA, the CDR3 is TGTGCCAGCAGTTCTCGGACAGGGAGCTATGGCTACACCTTC.

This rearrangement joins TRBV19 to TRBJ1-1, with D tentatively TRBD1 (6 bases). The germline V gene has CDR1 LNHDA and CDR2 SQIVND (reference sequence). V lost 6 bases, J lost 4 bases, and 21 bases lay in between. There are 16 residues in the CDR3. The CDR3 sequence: CASSPATGGRGTEAFF. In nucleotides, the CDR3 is TGTGCCAGTAGCCCTGCGACAGGTGGCCGGGGCACTGAAGCTTTCTTT.

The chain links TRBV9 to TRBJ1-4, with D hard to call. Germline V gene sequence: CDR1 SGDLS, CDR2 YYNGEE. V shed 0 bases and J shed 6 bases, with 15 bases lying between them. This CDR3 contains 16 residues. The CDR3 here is CASSVGATNGYEKLFF. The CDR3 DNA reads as TGTGCCAGCAGCGTAGGAGCTACTAACGGGTATGAAAAACTGTTTTTT.

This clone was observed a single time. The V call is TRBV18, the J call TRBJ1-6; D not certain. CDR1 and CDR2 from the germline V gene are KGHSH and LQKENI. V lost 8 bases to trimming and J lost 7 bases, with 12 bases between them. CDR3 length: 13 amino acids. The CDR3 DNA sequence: TGTGCCAGCCATTCACATCTGAATTCACCCCTCCACTTT. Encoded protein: CASHSHLNSPLHF.

CDR3 DNA sequence: TGTGCCAGCAGCCGCCAAGACACGGGGGAGCAGTACTTC. Its protein is CASSRQDTGEQYF. The chain joins TRBV3-1 (or the pseudogene TRBV3-2) to TRBJ2-7; D possibly corresponds to TRBD2 (5 bases). Trimming took off 4 bases at V and 7 bases at J, with 14 bases between the two ends. This CDR3 contains 13 residues. Germline-derived CDR1 and CDR2 are LGHDT and YNNKEL (reference sequence).

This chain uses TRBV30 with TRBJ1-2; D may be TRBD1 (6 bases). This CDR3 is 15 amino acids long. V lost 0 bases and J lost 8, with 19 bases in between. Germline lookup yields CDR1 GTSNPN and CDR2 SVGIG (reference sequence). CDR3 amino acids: CAWSVLEGGARGYTF. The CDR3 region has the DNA TGTGCCTGGAGTGTACTCGAAGGGGGGGCACGGGGCTACACCTTC. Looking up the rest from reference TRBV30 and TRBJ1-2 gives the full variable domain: SQTIHQWPATLVQPVGSPLSLECTVEGTSNPNLYWYRQAAGRGLQLLFYSVGIGQISSEVPQNLSASRPQDRQFILSSKKLLLSDSGFYLCAWSVLEGGARGYTFGSGTRLTVV.

Here the CDR3 DNA reads TGTGCCAGCAGCACAGGGGTAAAAAACGAGCAGTACTTC. Residues: CASSTGVKNEQYF. The V call is TRBV6-5, the J call TRBJ2-7; TRBD1 matches at 7 bases. This CDR3 has 13 residues. With 6 bases clipped from V and 5 bases from J, the junction kept 7 bases outside the gene matches. CDR1 and CDR2 from the germline V gene are MNHEY and SVGAGI.

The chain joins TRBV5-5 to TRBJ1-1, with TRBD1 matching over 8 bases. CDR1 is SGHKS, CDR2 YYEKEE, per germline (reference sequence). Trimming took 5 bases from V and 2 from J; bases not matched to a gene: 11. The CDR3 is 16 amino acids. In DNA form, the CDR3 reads TGTGCCAGCAGTCCTGGGACAGGTTATGGAAACACTGAAGCTTTCTTT. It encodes CASSPGTGYGNTEAFF.

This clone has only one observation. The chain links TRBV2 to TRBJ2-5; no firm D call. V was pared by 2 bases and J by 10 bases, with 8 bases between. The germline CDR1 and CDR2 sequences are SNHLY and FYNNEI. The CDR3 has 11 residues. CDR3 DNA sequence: TGTGCCAGCAGTGAAAGTAGAGACCAGTACTTC. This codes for CASSESRDQYF.

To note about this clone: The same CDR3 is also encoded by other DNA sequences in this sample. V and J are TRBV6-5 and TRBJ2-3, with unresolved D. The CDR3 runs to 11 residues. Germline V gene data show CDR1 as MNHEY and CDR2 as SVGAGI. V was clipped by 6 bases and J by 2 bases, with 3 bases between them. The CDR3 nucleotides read TGTGCCAGCAGGTACACAGATACGCAGTATTTT. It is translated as CASRYTDTQYF.

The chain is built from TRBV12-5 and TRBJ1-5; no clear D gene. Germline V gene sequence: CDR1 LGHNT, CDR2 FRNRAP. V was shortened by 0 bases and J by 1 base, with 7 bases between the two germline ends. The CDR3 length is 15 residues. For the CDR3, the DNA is TGTGCTAGTGGTTTGGTACACGGGAGCAATCAGCCCCAGCATTTT. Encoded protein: CASGLVHGSNQPQHF.

This CDR3 reads CASSLGRTGGFYGYTF. CDR3 nucleotides: TGTGCCAGCAGCTTAGGCCGGACAGGGGGATTCTATGGCTACACCTTC. The chain links TRBV13 to TRBJ1-2, with 10 bases aligning to TRBD1. Trimming took 0 bases from V and 4 from J; bases not matched to a gene: 5. CDR1 and CDR2 (germline): PRHDT, FYEKMQ (reference sequence). The CDR3 is made up of 16 amino acids.

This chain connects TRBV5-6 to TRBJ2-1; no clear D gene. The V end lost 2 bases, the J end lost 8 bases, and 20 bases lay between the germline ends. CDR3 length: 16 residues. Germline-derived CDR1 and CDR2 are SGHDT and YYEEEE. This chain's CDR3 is CASSFGIGPLRDEQFF. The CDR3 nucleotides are TGTGCCAGCAGCTTTGGAATAGGCCCTCTTCGGGATGAGCAGTTCTTC. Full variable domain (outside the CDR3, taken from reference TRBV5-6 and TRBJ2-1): DAGVTQSPTHLIKTRGQQVTLRCSPKSGHDTVSWYQQALGQGPQFIFQYYEEEERQRGNFPDRFSGHQFPNYSSELNVNALLLGDSALYLCASSFGIGPLRDEQFFGPGTRLTVL.

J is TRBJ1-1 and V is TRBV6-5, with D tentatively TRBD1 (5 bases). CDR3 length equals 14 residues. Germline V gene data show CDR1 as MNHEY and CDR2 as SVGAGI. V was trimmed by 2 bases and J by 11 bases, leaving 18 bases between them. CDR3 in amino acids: CASSYGEGSLMAFF. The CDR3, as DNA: TGTGCCAGCAGTTACGGCGAGGGGTCCTTGATGGCTTTCTTT.

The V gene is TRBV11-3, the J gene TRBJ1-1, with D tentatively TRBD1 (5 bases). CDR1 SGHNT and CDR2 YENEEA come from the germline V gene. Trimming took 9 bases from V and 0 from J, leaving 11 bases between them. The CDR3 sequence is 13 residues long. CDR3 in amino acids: CARAGIMNTEAFF. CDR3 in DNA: TGTGCCAGGGCAGGGATCATGAACACTGAAGCTTTCTTT. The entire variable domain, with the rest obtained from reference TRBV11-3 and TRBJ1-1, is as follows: EAGVVQSPRYKIIEKKQPVAFWCNPISGHNTLYWYLQNLGQGPELLIRYENEEAVDDSQLPKDRFSAERLKGVDSTLKIQPAELGDSAVYLCARAGIMNTEAFFGQGTRLTVV.

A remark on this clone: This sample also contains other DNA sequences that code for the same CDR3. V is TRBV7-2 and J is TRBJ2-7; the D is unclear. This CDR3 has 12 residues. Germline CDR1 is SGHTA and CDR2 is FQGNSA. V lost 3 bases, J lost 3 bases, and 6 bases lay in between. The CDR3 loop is CASSFSSYEQYF. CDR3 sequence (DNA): TGTGCCAGCAGCTTTAGCAGCTACGAGCAGTACTTC.

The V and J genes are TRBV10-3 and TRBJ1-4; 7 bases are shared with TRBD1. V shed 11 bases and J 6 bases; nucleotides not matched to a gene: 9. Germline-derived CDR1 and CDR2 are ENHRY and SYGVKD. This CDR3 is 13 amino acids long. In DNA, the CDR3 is TGTGCCGCCCAACAGGGGATGGATGAAAAACTGTTTTTT. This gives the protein CAAQQGMDEKLFF.

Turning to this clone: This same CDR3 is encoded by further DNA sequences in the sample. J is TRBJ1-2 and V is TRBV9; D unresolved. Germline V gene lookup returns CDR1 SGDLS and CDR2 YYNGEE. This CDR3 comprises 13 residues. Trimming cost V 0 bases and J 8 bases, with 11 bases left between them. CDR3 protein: CASSVDQAGGYTF. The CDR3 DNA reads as TGTGCCAGCAGCGTAGACCAGGCCGGGGGCTACACCTTC.

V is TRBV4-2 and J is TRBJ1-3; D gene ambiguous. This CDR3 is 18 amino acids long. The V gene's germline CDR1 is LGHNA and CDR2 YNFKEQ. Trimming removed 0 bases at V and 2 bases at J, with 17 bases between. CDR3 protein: CASSQEVAKNPPGNTIYF. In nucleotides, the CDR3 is TGTGCCAGCAGCCAAGAGGTAGCCAAGAACCCGCCTGGAAACACCATATATTTT.

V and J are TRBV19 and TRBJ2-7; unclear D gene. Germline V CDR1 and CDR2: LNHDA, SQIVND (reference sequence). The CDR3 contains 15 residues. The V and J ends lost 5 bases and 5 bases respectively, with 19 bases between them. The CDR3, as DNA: TGTGCCAGTAGTTGGACCCCACCCTTTCTGAACGAGCAGTACTTC. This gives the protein CASSWTPPFLNEQYF.

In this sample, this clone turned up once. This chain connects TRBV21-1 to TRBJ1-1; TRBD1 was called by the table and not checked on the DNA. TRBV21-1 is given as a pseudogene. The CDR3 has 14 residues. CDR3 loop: CASSDRDRGPWAFF. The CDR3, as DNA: TGTGCCAGCAGCGACCGGGACAGGGGGCCGTGGGCTTTCTTT.

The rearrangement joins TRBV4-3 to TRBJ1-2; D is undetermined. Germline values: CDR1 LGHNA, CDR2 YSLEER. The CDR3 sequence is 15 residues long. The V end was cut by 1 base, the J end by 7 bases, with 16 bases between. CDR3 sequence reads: CASSQGTNRLPGYTF. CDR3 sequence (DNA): TGCGCCAGCAGCCAAGGAACTAACAGACTCCCTGGCTACACCTTC.